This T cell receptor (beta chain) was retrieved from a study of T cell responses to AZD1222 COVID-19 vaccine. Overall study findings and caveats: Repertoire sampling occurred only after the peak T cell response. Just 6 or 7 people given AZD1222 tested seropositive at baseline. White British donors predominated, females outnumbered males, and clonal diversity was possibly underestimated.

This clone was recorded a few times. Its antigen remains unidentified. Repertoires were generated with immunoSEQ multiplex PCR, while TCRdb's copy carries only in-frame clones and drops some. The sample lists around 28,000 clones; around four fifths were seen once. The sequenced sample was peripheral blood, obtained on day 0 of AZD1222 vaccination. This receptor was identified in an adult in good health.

CDR3 bases: TGTGCAAGGCGCGCGGGGGGGGGCGATGAGCAGTTCTTC. This encodes CARRAGGGDEQFF. The chain combines TRBV12-2 with TRBJ2-1; the table's TRBD2 call for D was not verified on the DNA. TRBV12-2 represents a pseudogene. This CDR3 has 13 residues.